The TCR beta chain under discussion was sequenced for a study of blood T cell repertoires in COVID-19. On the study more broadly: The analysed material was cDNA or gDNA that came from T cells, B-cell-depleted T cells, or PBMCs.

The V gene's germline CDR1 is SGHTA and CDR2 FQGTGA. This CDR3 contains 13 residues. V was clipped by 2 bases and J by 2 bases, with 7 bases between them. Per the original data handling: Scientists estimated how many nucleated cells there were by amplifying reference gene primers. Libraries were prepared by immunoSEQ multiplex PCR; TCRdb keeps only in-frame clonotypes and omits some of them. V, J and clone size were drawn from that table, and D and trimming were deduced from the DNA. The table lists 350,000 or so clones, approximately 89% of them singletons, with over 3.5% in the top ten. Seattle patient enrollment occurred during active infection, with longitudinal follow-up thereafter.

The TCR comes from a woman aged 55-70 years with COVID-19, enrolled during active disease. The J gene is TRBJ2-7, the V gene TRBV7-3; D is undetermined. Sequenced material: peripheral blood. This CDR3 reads CASSLFGAYEQYF. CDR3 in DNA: TGTGCCAGCAGCTTATTCGGTGCCTACGAGCAGTACTTC.